This entry is about one TCR beta chain. Its antigen is unknown. These data are taken from a study of spatial heterogeneity in lung cancer. Study results and caveats: At tumor resection, ubiquitous expanded TCRs were detected in blood more often than later.

Documented time point: sample taken at primary tumor resection. Every TCR cDNA molecule bore its own unique molecular identifier. In TCRdb, the 5' RACE reads were re-called with MiXCR into one record per CDR3 protein. The data show about 80,000 distinct CDR3 sequences, with approximately 8.1% seen just once and roughly 6.4% held by the top ten. V lost 2 bases, J lost 6 bases, and 6 bases stayed unmatched. Germline V gives CDR1 SGHRS, CDR2 YFSETQ. CDR3 length equals 15 residues. The sequence came from a male donor with early-stage non-small cell lung cancer. The chain carries TRBV5-1 and TRBJ2-3, with TRBD2 matching over 10 bases. Sequencing used PBMCs, obtained at surgery. CDR3: CASSLSSGRADTQYF. Here the CDR3 DNA reads TGCGCCAGCAGCTTATCAAGCGGGAGGGCCGATACGCAGTATTTT.